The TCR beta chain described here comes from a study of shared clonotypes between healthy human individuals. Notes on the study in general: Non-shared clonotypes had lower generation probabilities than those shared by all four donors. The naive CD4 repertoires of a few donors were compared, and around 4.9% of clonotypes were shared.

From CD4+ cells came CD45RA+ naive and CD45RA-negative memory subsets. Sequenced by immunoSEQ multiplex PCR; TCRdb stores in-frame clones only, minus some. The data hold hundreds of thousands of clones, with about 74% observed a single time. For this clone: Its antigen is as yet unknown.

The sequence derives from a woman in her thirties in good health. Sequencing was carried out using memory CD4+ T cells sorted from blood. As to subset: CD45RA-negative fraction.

Here the CDR3 reads CASSLAGGHAYEQYF. CDR3 nucleotide sequence: TGTGCCAGCAGCTTAGCGGGAGGGCATGCCTACGAGCAGTACTTC. The chain links TRBV7-9 to TRBJ2-7, with 7 positions matching TRBD2. This CDR3 spans 15 amino acids. V was pared by 0 bases and J by 2 bases, with 4 bases of the junction left unmatched. Looked up from germline, CDR1 is SEHNR and CDR2 is FQNEAQ (reference sequence).